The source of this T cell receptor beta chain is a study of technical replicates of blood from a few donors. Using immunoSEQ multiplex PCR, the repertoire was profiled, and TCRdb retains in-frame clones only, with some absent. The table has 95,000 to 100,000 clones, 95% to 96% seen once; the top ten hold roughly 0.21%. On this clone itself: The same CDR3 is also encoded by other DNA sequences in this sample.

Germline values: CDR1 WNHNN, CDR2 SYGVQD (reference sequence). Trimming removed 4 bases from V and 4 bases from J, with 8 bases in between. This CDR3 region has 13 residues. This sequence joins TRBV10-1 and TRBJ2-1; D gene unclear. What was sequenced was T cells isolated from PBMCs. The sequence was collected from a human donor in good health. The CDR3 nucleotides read TGCGCCAGCAGTGGAGACTTTTACAATGAGCAGTTCTTC. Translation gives CASSGDFYNEQFF.